This is a list of T cell receptor beta chains from one sample in a study of regulatory T cells in long-lasting Graves disease. MiXCR was run by TCRdb on the multiplex PCR reads, yielding one entry per CDR3 protein. The data hold over 450,000 distinct CDR3 sequences, with 12% observed a single time. The sample also formed part of further work on T cells in Graves' hyperthyroidism and ophthalmopathy.

The source was peripheral blood mononuclear cells (PBMCs), collected at new diagnosis, from a patient treated with antithyroid drugs. The receptors shown here come from a woman in her twenties or thirties with Graves disease. Each CDR3 is given with its conserved first and last residue. The D gene is left open where the match is weak. The size field is filled for only some rows; it gives once, few, many or a size class.

many	TRBD2	TRBJ2-1	TRBV3-1	TGTGCCAGCCGACTAGCGGCCTACAATGAGCAGTTCTTC	CASRLAAYNEQFF
many	TRBD2	TRBJ2-1	TRBV12-3/TRBV12-4	TGTGCCAGCAGTAAACAGGGACTAGCCAACAATGAGCAGTTCTTC	CASSKQGLANNEQFF
many	NA	TRBJ2-7	TRBV18	TGTGCCAGCTCACCGACAGTCTCCTACGAGCAGTACTTC	CASSPTVSYEQYF
many	NA	TRBJ1-2	TRBV7-7	TGTGCTAGCAGCCCATTGCCCCGAGGCTACACCTTC	CASSPLPRGYTF
few	NA	TRBJ1-2	TRBV27	TGTGCCAGCAGTTCTCGGACGGACTCCTATGGCTACACCTTC	CASSSRTDSYGYTF
many	TRBD1	TRBJ1-5	TRBV19	TGTGCCAGTAGCCCGGGACAGGGACTAGCCCAGCATTTT	CASSPGQGLAQHF
many	TRBD2	TRBJ2-3	TRBV27	TGTGCCAGCAGTAGTGTACCACTAGCGGGAAACACAGATACGCAGTATTTT	CASSSVPLAGNTDTQYF
NA	NA	TRBJ1-5	TRBV19	TGTGCCAGTAGTAACCAGGGAGGGGTTCAGCCCCAGCATTTT	CASSNQGGVQPQHF
once	NA	TRBJ2-1	TRBV28	TGTGCCAGCAGTTTTGCTCGCCCTTTGGGTGAGCAGTTCTTC	CASSFARPLGEQFF
many	NA	TRBJ1-5	TRBV28	TGTGCCAGCAGTTTATTTCCTCAGCTTAGCAATCAGCCCCAGCATTTT	CASSLFPQLSNQPQHF
NA	NA	TRBJ1-5	TRBV19	TGTGCCAGTAGTATCTATAGTAGCAATCAGCCCCAGCATTTT	CASSIYSSNQPQHF
many	NA	TRBJ1-5	TRBV28	TGTGCCAGCAGTTTCATAGGGACCACGTATAGCAATCAGCCCCAGCATTTT	CASSFIGTTYSNQPQHF
few	NA	TRBJ1-2	TRBV18	TGTGCCAGCTCACCGGTCGACTATGGCTACACCTTC	CASSPVDYGYTF
NA	NA	TRBJ1-6	TRBV7-9	TGTGCCAGCAGCTTGTCCGGGGCGAGTTTGAATTCACCCCTCCACTTT	CASSLSGASLNSPLHF
many	NA	TRBJ2-2	TRBV27	TGTGCCAGCAGTTTAGATAGTTGGGCCCGGCTGTTTTTT	CASSLDSWARLFF
many	NA	TRBJ1-5	TRBV18	TGTGCCAGCTCACCACGTCAGGGGACGGGGGGCAATCAGCCCCAGCATTTT	CASSPRQGTGGNQPQHF